This TCR beta chain was found in a study of T cell responses to AZD1222 COVID-19 vaccine. TCRdb keeps only in-frame clones here, not all; method: immunoSEQ multiplex PCR. The table has fewer than 90,000 clones, around nine tenths seen once. The CDR3 contains 13 residues. The V end was cut by 6 bases, the J end by 0 bases, with 8 bases between. Germline V gene sequence: CDR1 WSHSY, CDR2 SAAADI. The sequence derives from an adult who received the AZD1222 COVID-19 vaccine. This rearrangement joins TRBV10-2 to TRBJ1-1; no clear D gene. Sequencing used peripheral blood, obtained 28 days after the second AZD1222 dose. CDR3 region: CASRQIMNTEAFF. In nucleotides, the CDR3 is TGCGCCAGCAGACAAATTATGAACACTGAAGCTTTCTTT.